These T cell receptor beta chains were read from a single sample in a study of identical twins. TCRdb used MiXCR to reprocess the 5' RACE reads, holding one entry per CDR3 protein. The data hold about 330,000 distinct CDR3 sequences, with around 12% observed a single time. The same sample was also used in a study of yellow fever vaccine responses in identical twins.

The specimen was CD8+ T cells sorted from blood. The receptors stem from a woman under 30 in good health. Both conserved end residues are part of each CDR3. The order of the fields is D gene, J gene, V gene, clone size, CDR3 protein, CDR3 DNA. The D gene is left open where the match is weak. Size is omitted from some rows. Given values are once, few, many or a class for expanded clones.

d_gene: TRBD2; j_gene: TRBJ2-2; v_gene: TRBV3-1; abundance: NA; CDR3aa: CASSQDRASGTPNTGELFF; CDR3nt: TGTGCCAGCAGCCAAGATCGGGCTAGCGGGACTCCGAACACCGGGGAGCTGTTTTTT
d_gene: NA; j_gene: TRBJ2-4; v_gene: TRBV20-1; abundance: NA; CDR3aa: CSAREEGESKNIQYF; CDR3nt: TGCAGTGCTAGAGAGGAGGGGGAATCCAAAAACATTCAGTACTTC
d_gene: NA; j_gene: TRBJ2-5; v_gene: TRBV18; abundance: NA; CDR3aa: CASYPEVLGTQETQYF; CDR3nt: TGTGCCAGCTATCCAGAGGTGCTGGGGACCCAAGAGACCCAGTACTTC
d_gene: TRBD1; j_gene: TRBJ2-2; v_gene: TRBV19; abundance: NA; CDR3aa: CASRFTGGTGELFF; CDR3nt: TGTGCCAGTAGGTTTACAGGGGGCACCGGGGAGCTGTTTTTT
d_gene: NA; j_gene: TRBJ2-3; v_gene: TRBV2; abundance: once; CDR3aa: CASADPEWADTQYF; CDR3nt: TGTGCCAGTGCCGACCCAGAGTGGGCAGATACGCAGTATTTT
d_gene: NA; j_gene: TRBJ1-2; v_gene: TRBV29-1; abundance: NA; CDR3aa: CSVEGQGF; CDR3nt: TGCAGCGTTGAAGGGCAGGGCTTC
d_gene: NA; j_gene: TRBJ2-3; v_gene: TRBV9; abundance: many; CDR3aa: CASSVDGLTDTQYF; CDR3nt: TGTGCCAGCAGCGTAGATGGCTTAACAGATACGCAGTATTTT
d_gene: NA; j_gene: TRBJ1-5; v_gene: TRBV12-3/TRBV12-4; abundance: many; CDR3aa: CASSLSPTNQPQHF; CDR3nt: TGTGCCAGCAGTTTGAGTCCGACCAATCAGCCCCAGCATTTT
d_gene: NA; j_gene: TRBJ2-7; v_gene: TRBV2; abundance: NA; CDR3aa: CANRVPYNEQYF; CDR3nt: TGTGCCAACCGAGTCCCATACAATGAGCAGTACTTC
d_gene: TRBD1; j_gene: TRBJ1-6; v_gene: TRBV7-9; abundance: NA; CDR3aa: CASQTTGQGNSPLHF; CDR3nt: TGTGCCAGCCAGACCACCGGACAGGGGAATTCACCCCTCCACTTT
d_gene: NA; j_gene: TRBJ2-7; v_gene: TRBV13; abundance: NA; CDR3aa: CASSMASYLSEQYF; CDR3nt: TGTGCCAGCAGCATGGCTAGTTACTTGAGCGAGCAGTACTTC
d_gene: TRBD1; j_gene: TRBJ1-2; v_gene: TRBV12-3/TRBV12-4; abundance: few; CDR3aa: CASSSGTAYGYTF; CDR3nt: TGTGCCAGCAGTTCAGGGACAGCCTATGGCTACACCTTC
d_gene: TRBD2; j_gene: TRBJ2-2; v_gene: TRBV6-1; abundance: few; CDR3aa: CASSEVLAGGLGTGELFF; CDR3nt: TGTGCCAGCAGTGAGGTGCTAGCGGGCGGGCTTGGGACCGGGGAGCTGTTTTTT
d_gene: NA; j_gene: TRBJ2-1; v_gene: TRBV5-5; abundance: few; CDR3aa: CASRDTGLGLYNEQFF; CDR3nt: TGTGCCAGCAGAGATACAGGGTTGGGCCTCTACAATGAGCAGTTCTTC
d_gene: TRBD1; j_gene: TRBJ2-4; v_gene: TRBV9; abundance: NA; CDR3aa: CASSSGRDSKNIQYF; CDR3nt: TGTGCCAGCAGCTCAGGAAGGGACAGTAAAAACATTCAGTACTTC
d_gene: TRBD2; j_gene: TRBJ2-3; v_gene: TRBV7-3; abundance: few; CDR3aa: CASSSGLAGVSTDTQYF; CDR3nt: TGTGCCAGCAGCTCAGGACTAGCGGGCGTTAGCACAGATACGCAGTATTTT
d_gene: TRBD1; j_gene: TRBJ2-5; v_gene: TRBV2; abundance: few; CDR3aa: CASSTRTGGYETQYF; CDR3nt: TGTGCCAGCAGTACCAGGACAGGGGGTTATGAGACCCAGTACTTC
d_gene: NA; j_gene: TRBJ2-3; v_gene: TRBV20-1; abundance: NA; CDR3aa: CSARDLQSTDTQYF; CDR3nt: TGCAGTGCTAGAGATCTTCAGAGCACAGATACGCAGTATTTT
d_gene: NA; j_gene: TRBJ2-7; v_gene: TRBV2; abundance: NA; CDR3aa: CASTTRVSYEQYF; CDR3nt: TGTGCCAGTACCACCAGGGTTTCCTACGAGCAGTACTTC
d_gene: TRBD1; j_gene: TRBJ2-1; v_gene: TRBV7-9; abundance: many; CDR3aa: CASRYRQGGHEQFF; CDR3nt: TGTGCCAGCAGATACCGACAGGGCGGCCATGAGCAGTTCTTC
d_gene: NA; j_gene: TRBJ1-1; v_gene: TRBV5-6; abundance: NA; CDR3aa: CASSPMGWQDQEAFF; CDR3nt: TGTGCCAGCAGCCCGATGGGGTGGCAGGACCAAGAAGCTTTCTTT
d_gene: NA; j_gene: TRBJ2-1; v_gene: TRBV5-1; abundance: many; CDR3aa: CASSFRVNEQFF; CDR3nt: TGCGCCAGCAGCTTTAGGGTCAATGAGCAGTTCTTC
d_gene: TRBD1; j_gene: TRBJ2-3; v_gene: TRBV3-1; abundance: few; CDR3aa: CASSPRTGDRRVTDTQYF; CDR3nt: TGTGCCAGCAGCCCACGGACCGGGGACAGGAGGGTCACAGATACGCAGTATTTT
d_gene: NA; j_gene: TRBJ1-1; v_gene: TRBV12-3/TRBV12-4; abundance: many; CDR3aa: CASSFWGASTEAFF; CDR3nt: TGTGCCAGCAGTTTTTGGGGGGCCAGCACTGAAGCTTTCTTT
d_gene: NA; j_gene: TRBJ2-2; v_gene: TRBV4-2; abundance: few; CDR3aa: CASSQEGSDGELFF; CDR3nt: TGTGCCAGCAGCCAAGAAGGGTCGGACGGGGAGCTGTTTTTT
d_gene: NA; j_gene: TRBJ2-5; v_gene: TRBV3-1; abundance: few; CDR3aa: CASSRGEQETQYF; CDR3nt: TGTGCCAGCAGCCGGGGGGAACAAGAGACCCAGTACTTC
d_gene: NA; j_gene: TRBJ1-1; v_gene: TRBV7-9; abundance: many; CDR3aa: CASSTGPAGFF; CDR3nt: TGTGCCAGCAGCACCGGCCCCGCTGGCTTCTTT
d_gene: TRBD2; j_gene: TRBJ2-1; v_gene: TRBV12-3/TRBV12-4; abundance: NA; CDR3aa: CASSPGLAGGNYNEQFF; CDR3nt: TGTGCCAGCAGCCCCGGACTAGCGGGAGGGAATTACAATGAGCAGTTCTTC
d_gene: NA; j_gene: TRBJ1-4; v_gene: TRBV4-1; abundance: NA; CDR3aa: CASSQENSADEKLFF; CDR3nt: TGCGCCAGCAGCCAAGAGAATTCGGCGGATGAAAAACTGTTTTTT